This is a list of T cell receptor beta chains from one sample in a study of blood T cell repertoires in COVID-19. Generated by immunoSEQ multiplex PCR, the TCRdb table keeps only in-frame clones and is missing some. The top ten clones hold about 4.2% of a sample with about 290,000 clones, around 89% of them seen once. Sequencing was performed on peripheral blood. These receptor sequences come from a man in his forties with acute or convalescent COVID-19. CDR3s include the opening cysteine and the closing phenylalanine or tryptophan. The order of the fields is V gene, D gene, J gene, clone size, CDR3 protein, CDR3 DNA. The D gene is left open where the match is weak. Expanded clones get a size class; other rows say once, few or many, or leave the size out.

>TRBV5-1|.|TRBJ2-7|.
CASSLVGGEQYF
TGCGCCAGCAGCTTGGTAGGGGGAGAGCAGTACTTC
>TRBV19|.|TRBJ1-1|.
CATPDPIRDTAWTEAFF
TGTGCCACCCCCGACCCCATCCGGGACACGGCGTGGACTGAAGCTTTCTTT
>TRBV11-2|TRBD1|TRBJ2-5|.
CASSRDREETQYF
TGTGCCAGCAGCCGCGACAGGGAGGAGACCCAGTACTTC
>TRBV5-4|TRBD1|TRBJ1-2|.
CASSPPPGTGYGYTF
TGTGCCAGCAGCCCCCCGCCGGGGACAGGATATGGCTACACCTTC
>TRBV29-1|TRBD1|TRBJ2-3|once
CSVWDRAGDTQYF
TGCAGCGTCTGGGACAGGGCGGGGGATACGCAGTATTTT
>TRBV6-6|TRBD1|TRBJ1-2|.
CASTPNGGQGYTF
TGTGCCAGCACTCCAAATGGGGGACAGGGCTACACCTTC
>TRBV3-1/TRBV3-2|.|TRBJ2-1|.
CASSQALTNYNEQFF
TGTGCCAGCAGCCAAGCTCTGACTAACTACAATGAGCAGTTCTTC
>TRBV15|.|TRBJ2-2|many
CATSGEGSNTGELFF
TGTGCCACCAGTGGCGAGGGATCTAACACCGGGGAGCTGTTTTTT
>TRBV3-1/TRBV3-2|.|TRBJ1-4|.
CASSSSQGPNEKLFF
TGTGCCAGCAGTAGCTCCCAGGGGCCTAATGAAAAACTGTTTTTT
>TRBV9|TRBD1|TRBJ1-2|.
CASSFTGGGYGYTF
TGTGCCAGCAGCTTCACAGGGGGAGGCTATGGCTACACCTTC
>TRBV14|.|TRBJ2-7|.
CASSPRGRGSYEQYF
TGTGCCAGCAGCCCAAGGGGTAGAGGATCCTACGAGCAGTACTTC
>TRBV5-6|TRBD1|TRBJ1-1|.
CASSAGDRDTEAFF
TGTGCCAGCAGCGCAGGGGACAGGGATACTGAAGCTTTCTTT
>TRBV19|.|TRBJ1-1|.
CASSMGRVSPRGEAFF
TGTGCCAGTAGTATGGGGAGAGTCTCCCCGCGGGGGGAAGCTTTCTTT
>TRBV28|.|TRBJ1-2|.
CASSLNGGGGYTF
TGTGCCAGCAGTTTAAATGGGGGCGGCGGCTACACCTTC
>TRBV5-8|TRBD2|TRBJ2-7|.
CASSLMGGVSEQYF
TGTGCCAGCAGTCTTATGGGGGGGGTCAGCGAGCAGTACTTC
>TRBV5-1|TRBD1|TRBJ1-2|.
CASSLGQGANYGYTF
TGCGCCAGCAGCTTGGGACAGGGAGCTAACTATGGCTACACCTTC
>TRBV27|TRBD2|TRBJ2-7|.
CASSLNGDYPYEQYF
TGTGCCAGCAGTTTAAACGGGGACTACCCCTACGAGCAGTACTTC
>TRBV24-1|TRBD1|TRBJ1-1|.
CATSDFRGPAFF
TGTGCCACCAGTGATTTCAGGGGGCCAGCTTTCTTT
>TRBV19|.|TRBJ1-2|few
CASLGRGNYGYTF
TGTGCCAGCCTAGGTAGGGGGAACTATGGCTACACCTTC
>TRBV6-6|.|TRBJ1-3|.
CASSYGAPSGGNTIYF
TGTGCCAGCAGTTACGGTGCTCCTTCGGGAGGAAACACCATATATTTT
>TRBV5-1|TRBD1|TRBJ2-2|few
CASSSGTGAWGANTGELFF
TGCGCCAGCTCTTCCGGGACAGGGGCTTGGGGGGCGAACACCGGGGAGCTGTTTTTT
>TRBV19|TRBD2|TRBJ2-1|.
CASSIRTSGGQGEQFF
TGTGCCAGTAGTATCCGGACTAGCGGGGGGCAAGGTGAGCAGTTCTTC
>TRBV3-1/TRBV3-2|.|TRBJ1-1|few
CASRHTAPNTEAFF
TGTGCCAGCAGGCATACAGCTCCGAACACTGAAGCTTTCTTT
>TRBV6-5|.|TRBJ2-1|.
CASTPRGAYYNEQFF
TGTGCCAGCACCCCCCGGGGGGCATACTACAATGAGCAGTTCTTC